Sequencing of this TCR beta chain was carried out in a study of blood T cells in healthy people across ages. Findings and limits, study-wide: Estimates based on one million T cells were treated as lower bounds.

With regard to this clonotype: The antigen remains unidentified.

The germline gives CDR1 SGHDT, CDR2 YYEEEE. V shed 3 bases and J shed 0 bases, with 6 bases lying between them. The CDR3 totals 14 residues. With a J-beta primer mix and a sample-barcoded 5' primer, a second PCR ran about 7 to 11 cycles. Every cDNA molecule carried a tag from a template-switch adaptor bearing 12 random nucleotides. One entry per CDR3 protein results from TCRdb running MiXCR on the 5' RACE reads. This table has approximately 790,000 distinct CDR3 sequences, 60% to 80% appearing once. Sequencing was done on a sample of blood. This TCR derives from a young man in good health. The chain has TRBV5-6 and TRBJ1-4; D remains unclear. Here the CDR3 DNA reads TGTGCCAGCAGCTCGACACCAACTAATGAAAAACTGTTTTTT. It yields the protein CASSSTPTNEKLFF.